The TCR beta chain under discussion was sequenced for a study of human T cells and chemical hapten exposure. Study conclusions and caveats: There were significantly more large CDR3 similarity clusters among expanded TCRs than among controls.

Germline CDR1 is MNHEY and CDR2 is SMNVEV (reference sequence). Trimming stripped 0 bases from V and 0 bases from J, with 7 bases between. This CDR3 has 15 residues. Turning to this clonotype: The antigen remains undetermined.

Stated time point: pre-sensitization, week 0. The treatment denotes: therapeutic diphenylcyclopropenone sensitization with weekly scalp DPC. A single record per CDR3 protein comes from TCRdb applying MiXCR to the RACE reads. The sample lists around 380,000 distinct CDR3 sequences, around 5.5% occurring once. The sample consisted of whole blood, taken in connection with sensitization to the hapten diphenylcyclopropenone (DPC). The clonotype originates from a woman younger than 30 with alopecia areata. Some clones in this sample may be carry-over from other donors' samples. The genes are TRBV27 and TRBJ2-3; D gene unclear. CDR3 loop: CASSLSPASTDTQYF. The CDR3 DNA reads as TGTGCCAGCAGTTTATCGCCGGCCAGCACAGATACGCAGTATTTT.